A selection of T cell receptor beta chains follows, all from one sample in a study of T cell responses to AZD1222 COVID-19 vaccine. Profiled with immunoSEQ multiplex PCR; TCRdb holds only in-frame clones, not every one. Of 80,000 to 85,000 clones in the sample, approximately 90% were seen once. The sample was peripheral blood, taken 28 days after the second AZD1222 dose. The source is an adult who received the AZD1222 COVID-19 vaccine. CDR3s include the opening cysteine and the closing phenylalanine or tryptophan. Fields, in order: V gene, J gene, clone size, D gene, CDR3 protein, CDR3 DNA. A D gene is named only where the DNA matches it firmly. The size of a clone is reported for some rows only, either as once, few or many, or as a class for expanded clones.

>TRBV28|TRBJ1-5|.|.
CASGGRTAYQPQHF
TGTGCCAGCGGTGGGAGGACAGCCTATCAGCCCCAGCATTTT
>TRBV7-9|TRBJ2-7|.|.
CASSLYKGTYEQYF
TGTGCCAGCAGCTTATATAAGGGAACCTACGAGCAGTACTTC
>TRBV5-6|TRBJ2-7|.|.
CASIGDGELSYEQYF
TGTGCCAGCATAGGGGACGGCGAACTCTCCTACGAGCAGTACTTC
>TRBV5-1|TRBJ2-7|.|TRBD1
CASSFGTGLSSYEQYF
TGCGCCAGCAGCTTTGGGACAGGGCTGAGCTCCTACGAGCAGTACTTC
>TRBV7-2|TRBJ2-1|.|.
CASSQGGAIPYNEQFF
TGTGCCAGCAGCCAGGGCGGGGCGATACCTTACAATGAGCAGTTCTTC
>TRBV3-1/TRBV3-2|TRBJ2-5|.|.
CASSQRVETQYF
TGTGCCAGCAGCCAAAGGGTTGAGACCCAGTACTTC
>TRBV7-8|TRBJ1-1|once|.
CASSPRPGRDNTEAFF
TGTGCCAGCAGCCCCCGACCGGGACGCGATAACACTGAAGCTTTCTTT
>TRBV28|TRBJ2-1|.|.
CASSIIFNEQFF
TGTGCCAGCAGTATAATCTTCAATGAGCAGTTCTTC
>TRBV9|TRBJ2-2|.|.
CASSPQADTGELFF
TGTGCCAGCAGCCCTCAGGCCGACACCGGGGAGCTGTTTTTT
>TRBV5-1|TRBJ2-1|.|.
CASSDLDEQFF
TGCGCCAGCAGCGATCTCGATGAGCAGTTCTTC
>TRBV10-3|TRBJ1-4|.|.
CAISEEDEKLFF
TGTGCCATCAGTGAAGAGGATGAAAAACTGTTTTTT
>TRBV7-6|TRBJ1-2|once|TRBD1
CASSHDRVGGYTF
TGTGCCAGCAGCCATGACAGGGTGGGTGGCTACACCTTC
>TRBV2|TRBJ2-1|.|TRBD2
CASSEAGSGSGYEQFF
TGTGCCAGCAGTGAAGCGGGGAGCGGGAGTGGCTATGAGCAGTTCTTC
>TRBV19|TRBJ2-5|.|.
CASSKRGETQYF
TGTGCCAGTAGTAAGAGGGGAGAGACCCAGTACTTC
>TRBV2|TRBJ2-1|.|.
CASSELSYEQFF
TGTGCCAGCAGTGAACTAAGCTATGAGCAGTTCTTC
>TRBV9|TRBJ1-1|.|.
CASSVGTLGNTEAFF
TGTGCCAGCAGCGTAGGGACCCTCGGGAACACTGAAGCTTTCTTT
>TRBV5-4|TRBJ2-3|once|TRBD2
CASSLILAGSTDTQYF
TGTGCCAGCAGCTTGATACTAGCGGGGTCCACAGATACGCAGTATTTT
>TRBV4-1|TRBJ2-4|.|.
CASSQDGGVGSKNIQYF
TGCGCCAGCAGCCAAGATGGGGGAGTGGGGTCCAAAAACATTCAGTACTTC
>TRBV25-1|TRBJ2-3|.|TRBD1
CASSGTGAMSTQYF
TGTGCCTCCTCGGGGACAGGGGCAATGAGTACGCAGTATTTT
>TRBV29-1|TRBJ1-2|.|TRBD1
CSVDRRGLDGYTF
TGCAGCGTTGATCGCAGGGGGTTGGATGGCTACACCTTC
>TRBV6-1|TRBJ1-6|once|.
CASSARGSSYNSPLHF
TGTGCCAGCAGTGCTAGGGGGAGCTCCTATAATTCACCCCTCCACTTT
>TRBV9|TRBJ2-1|.|.
CASSVTLYENEQFF
TGTGCCAGCAGCGTTACGCTCTACGAGAATGAGCAGTTCTTC
>TRBV18|TRBJ2-7|.|.
CASSPLKGEQYF
TGTGCCAGCTCACCTCTGAAGGGGGAGCAGTACTTC
>TRBV19|TRBJ2-5|.|TRBD2
CASSSAPPSTSGRAETQYF
TGTGCCAGTAGCTCAGCCCCTCCGTCAACTAGCGGGAGAGCAGAGACCCAGTACTTC
>TRBV5-1|TRBJ1-2|once|.
CASSSGRLGYTF
TGCGCCAGCAGCTCCGGACGTTTAGGCTACACCTTC
>TRBV4-1|TRBJ2-2|.|TRBD2
CASSQGLAGTGELFF
TGCGCCAGCAGCCAGGGACTAGCGGGCACCGGGGAGCTGTTTTTT
>TRBV12-3/TRBV12-4|TRBJ1-1|.|.
CASSFGGATEAFF
TGTGCCAGCAGTTTTGGAGGGGCCACTGAAGCTTTCTTT
>TRBV18|TRBJ1-3|.|.
CASSPSQASSGNTIYF
TGTGCCAGCTCACCATCCCAGGCAAGCTCTGGAAACACCATATATTTT
>TRBV10-3|TRBJ1-1|.|TRBD1
CAISRQGSPEAFF
TGTGCCATCAGCCGACAGGGCTCCCCTGAAGCTTTCTTT
>TRBV15|TRBJ2-1|.|.
CATSKADNEQFF
TGTGCCACCTCTAAGGCAGACAATGAGCAGTTCTTC
>TRBV6-4|TRBJ2-5|.|.
CASSDDGETQYF
TGTGCCAGCAGTGACGATGGAGAGACCCAGTACTTC
>TRBV19|TRBJ1-3|.|.
CASTSLSSGNTIYF
TGTGCCAGTACCTCCTTAAGCTCTGGAAACACCATATATTTT
>TRBV4-3|TRBJ1-5|.|.
CASSQEPWGGPQHF
TGCGCCAGCAGCCAAGAACCCTGGGGGGGACCCCAGCATTTT
>TRBV10-3|TRBJ1-5|.|.
CAIMGGKDQPQHF
TGTGCCATCATGGGGGGTAAGGATCAGCCCCAGCATTTT